Detailed here is one TCR beta chain. Its specificity is not known. The data originate from a study of T cell responses to AZD1222 COVID-19 vaccine. Study-wide results and limits: Repertoire collection took place solely once the T cell response had peaked. Seropositive at baseline were only six AZD1222 recipients.

From germline, CDR1 is SQVTM and CDR2 ANQGSEA. The length of the CDR3 is 12 residues. V shed 7 bases and J 3 bases; nucleotides not matched to a gene: 5. Using immunoSEQ multiplex PCR, the repertoire was profiled, and TCRdb retains in-frame clones only, with some absent. Of roughly 140,000 clones listed, roughly 89% are singletons. This sequence originates from an adult in good health. The gene calls are TRBV29-1 and TRBJ1-2, with TRBD1 matching over 7 bases. Source: peripheral blood, taken on day 0 of AZD1222 vaccination. CDR3 protein: CSDRTGYYGYTF. The CDR3 nucleotides are TGCAGCGACCGGACAGGATACTATGGCTACACCTTC.